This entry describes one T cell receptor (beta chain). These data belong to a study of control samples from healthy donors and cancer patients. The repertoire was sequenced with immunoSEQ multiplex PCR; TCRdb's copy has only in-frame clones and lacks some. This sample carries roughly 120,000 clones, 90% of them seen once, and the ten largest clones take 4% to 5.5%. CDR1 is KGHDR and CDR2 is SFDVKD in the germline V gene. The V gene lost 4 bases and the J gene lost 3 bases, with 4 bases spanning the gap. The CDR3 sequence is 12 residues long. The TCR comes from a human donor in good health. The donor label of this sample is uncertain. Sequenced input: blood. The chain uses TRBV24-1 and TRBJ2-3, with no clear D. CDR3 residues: CATSEGTDTQYF. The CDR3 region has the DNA TGTGCCACCAGTGAAGGTACAGATACGCAGTATTTT.